These T cell receptor beta chains were read from a single sample in a study of cytomegalovirus exposure and HLA in healthy donors. Measured with immunoSEQ multiplex PCR; TCRdb has only the in-frame clones, and not every one. The table has 130,000 or so clones, 61% seen once; the top ten hold about 1.8%. The sequenced sample consisted of PBMCs. Receptors originate from a male donor in good health and CMV-seronegative. Each CDR3 is given with its conserved first and last residue. D genes are given only for firm matches. Part of the rows lack a size; the others show once, few, many or a class for expanded clones.

abundance	v_gene	d_gene	j_gene	CDR3nt	CDR3aa
NA	TRBV6-1	NA	TRBJ2-2	TGTGCCAGCAGTGTGTTGGGGGCCTTGCATACCGGGGAGCTGTTTTTT	CASSVLGALHTGELFF
NA	TRBV7-2	NA	TRBJ2-7	TGTGCCAGCAGCTTAGTCCGGGGCTACGAGCAGTACTTC	CASSLVRGYEQYF
NA	TRBV9	TRBD2	TRBJ2-7	TGTGCCAGCAGCGTCGCGGGGGGGACCGAGCAGTACTTC	CASSVAGGTEQYF
NA	TRBV6-5	NA	TRBJ2-1	TGTGCCAGCAGTTACCATTCCCTCGGCAATGAGCAGTTCTTC	CASSYHSLGNEQFF
NA	TRBV2	NA	TRBJ1-1	TGTGCCAGCAATCGGGATTTGAACACTGAAGCTTTCTTT	CASNRDLNTEAFF
few	TRBV6-5	NA	TRBJ2-7	TGTGCCAGCAGCCGGCCGGGACAAAGCTCCTACGAGCAGTACTTC	CASSRPGQSSYEQYF
few	TRBV5-6	NA	TRBJ1-1	TGTGCCAGCAGCTTGGTAGGGGGTCAGACTGAAGCTTTCTTT	CASSLVGGQTEAFF
NA	TRBV18	NA	TRBJ1-2	TGTGCCAGCTCAACAGGGTATAGTGGCTACACCTTC	CASSTGYSGYTF
NA	TRBV7-2	TRBD1	TRBJ2-4	TGTGCCAGCAGCTTAGTCCAAGGGGGCCTAGCCAAAAACATTCAGTACTTC	CASSLVQGGLAKNIQYF
NA	TRBV28	TRBD1	TRBJ1-2	TGTGCCAGCAGTACCCTGGACAGGGGAAACTATGGCTACACCTTC	CASSTLDRGNYGYTF
NA	TRBV7-2	TRBD2	TRBJ2-5	TGTGCCAGCAGCTTAAGACTAGCGGATGTGGGGACCCAGTACTTC	CASSLRLADVGTQYF
NA	TRBV5-1	NA	TRBJ1-6	TGCGCCAGCAGGCCGCAGGGTGGTCAGAATTCACCCCTCCACTTT	CASRPQGGQNSPLHF
NA	TRBV4-3	NA	TRBJ2-1	TGCGCCAGCAGCCAAGATCCCGACAATGAGCAGTTCTTC	CASSQDPDNEQFF
NA	TRBV7-2	NA	TRBJ1-4	TGTGCCAGCAGCTTAGTTCCAGGGGCCACTAATGAAAAACTGTTTTTT	CASSLVPGATNEKLFF
NA	TRBV5-1	NA	TRBJ2-7	TGCGCCAGCAGCTTCGGCGGCGGCACCTACGAGCAGTACTTC	CASSFGGGTYEQYF
NA	TRBV18	NA	TRBJ1-1	TGTGCCAGCTGCCCTCGGGACACAACTAACACTGAAGCTTTCTTT	CASCPRDTTNTEAFF
NA	TRBV13	NA	TRBJ2-1	TGTGCCAGCAGCCCGGGACAAGCCTACAATGAGCAGTTCTTC	CASSPGQAYNEQFF
NA	TRBV14	TRBD2	TRBJ2-7	TGTGCCAGCAGCCAACCCTCAGCGGGAAGGGGCGAGCAGTACTTC	CASSQPSAGRGEQYF
NA	TRBV9	TRBD2	TRBJ2-3	TGTGCCAGCAGCGTATCGGGACTAGCAACAGATACGCAGTATTTT	CASSVSGLATDTQYF
few	TRBV7-3	NA	TRBJ2-3	TGTGCCAGCAGCCAACGAGATACTAGCACAGATACGCAGTATTTT	CASSQRDTSTDTQYF
NA	TRBV2	NA	TRBJ1-2	TGTGCCAGCAGGGGAGAATCCCACTATGGCTACACCTTC	CASRGESHYGYTF
NA	TRBV27	TRBD1	TRBJ2-7	TGTGCCAGCAGTTTGACAGGGGGCGAGCAGTACTTC	CASSLTGGEQYF
NA	TRBV5-1	TRBD2	TRBJ2-1	TGCGCCAGCAGCTTGGTAGCGGGGGGTTCCTACAATGAGCAGTTCTTC	CASSLVAGGSYNEQFF
NA	TRBV7-9	NA	TRBJ1-2	TGTGCCAGCAGCGCGCAGGGCTATGGCTACACCTTC	CASSAQGYGYTF
few	TRBV6-5	TRBD1	TRBJ2-7	TGTGCCAGCAGGACAGGGGACTACGAGCAGTACTTC	CASRTGDYEQYF
NA	TRBV19	NA	TRBJ2-1	TGTGCCAGTAGTATAACAACAGGGCCCTTGGGAGAGCAGTTCTTC	CASSITTGPLGEQFF
few	TRBV20-1	NA	TRBJ1-1	TGCAGTGCTAGCGCGAGAACTGAAGCTTTCTTT	CSASARTEAFF
NA	TRBV18	NA	TRBJ2-6	TGTGCCAGCTCACCGCCGGGACATATGAGCTCTGGGGCCAACGTCCTGACTTTC	CASSPPGHMSSGANVLTF
few	TRBV6-5	NA	TRBJ2-1	TGTGCCAGCAGTTACTCTGAGCGCCGCTCCTACAATGAGCAGTTCTTC	CASSYSERRSYNEQFF
few	TRBV18	NA	TRBJ1-4	TGTGCCAGCTCACCACCAAACAGGGTTGATGAAAAACTGTTTTTT	CASSPPNRVDEKLFF
NA	TRBV11-2	NA	TRBJ1-6	TGTGCCAGCAGCTTTAGCTCCTATAATTCACCCCTCCACTTT	CASSFSSYNSPLHF
once	TRBV6-1	TRBD1	TRBJ2-3	TGTGCCAGCGAAGGGACAGGCACAGATACGCAGTATTTT	CASEGTGTDTQYF
NA	TRBV13	NA	TRBJ2-7	TGTGCCAGCAGCTTAGGCCGGGGGACCGTGTGGGGCGAGCAGTACTTC	CASSLGRGTVWGEQYF
once	TRBV11-3	TRBD2	TRBJ2-1	TGTGCCAGCAGCACCCATACCACTAGCGGGGACGACAATGAGCAGTTCTTC	CASSTHTTSGDDNEQFF
NA	TRBV30	TRBD1	TRBJ1-5	TGTGCCTGGAGCCCCGGACAGGGCACTCAGCCCCAGCATTTT	CAWSPGQGTQPQHF
NA	TRBV15	NA	TRBJ2-7	TGTGCCACCAGCAGAGATCGTCCCTTGTCCTACGAGCAGTACTTC	CATSRDRPLSYEQYF
NA	TRBV11-2	TRBD2	TRBJ2-5	TGTGCCAGCAGCTTATTTGATAGCGGGGGGGCATTCCAAGAGACCCAGTACTTC	CASSLFDSGGAFQETQYF
NA	TRBV6-5	NA	TRBJ1-1	TGTGCCAGCAGTTACACCACAGGGCCTGAAGCTTTCTTT	CASSYTTGPEAFF
many	TRBV19	NA	TRBJ1-1	TGTGCCAGTAGTACACAGGTGAACACTGAAGCTTTCTTT	CASSTQVNTEAFF
NA	TRBV5-8	TRBD1	TRBJ1-4	TGTGCCAGCAGCCCGCCTCTCCCCAGGGGGCAGGAAAAACTGTTTTTT	CASSPPLPRGQEKLFF
NA	TRBV5-1	TRBD1	TRBJ2-1	TGCGCCAGCTGCCGGGACAGTACATCCGGCGAGCAGTTCTTC	CASCRDSTSGEQFF
NA	TRBV11-2	NA	TRBJ2-7	TGTGCCAGCAGCTTAGTCGCGTTAGCCTACGAGCAGTACTTC	CASSLVALAYEQYF
NA	TRBV18	NA	TRBJ1-2	TGTGCCAGCTCACCGCGGGCCGACTATGGCTACACCTTC	CASSPRADYGYTF
NA	TRBV7-8	NA	TRBJ1-2	TGTGCCAGCAGCGTGGACAGAAACCCGAACTATGGCTACACCTTC	CASSVDRNPNYGYTF
NA	TRBV6-1	TRBD1	TRBJ1-5	TGTGCCAGCAGTGGTGGGACAGGGAGTGATCAGCCCCAGCATTTT	CASSGGTGSDQPQHF
NA	TRBV28	TRBD1	TRBJ2-5	TGTGCCAGCAGTTTGGCGGACAGGGAGGTGGAGACCCAGTACTTC	CASSLADREVETQYF
NA	TRBV6-6	NA	TRBJ2-3	TGTGCCAGCAGTCACCTTGACTCCCGGGATACGCAGTATTTT	CASSHLDSRDTQYF
NA	TRBV7-7	NA	TRBJ2-5	TGTGCTAGCAGCTATTTGGGGCAGCAAGAGACCCAGTACTTC	CASSYLGQQETQYF
few	TRBV7-2	NA	TRBJ2-5	TGTGCCAGCAGCTCCGGGGAGACCCAGTACTTC	CASSSGETQYF
once	TRBV7-2	TRBD1	TRBJ1-3	TGTGCCAGCAGCCGACAACAGGGGGCGACTGGAAACACCATATATTTT	CASSRQQGATGNTIYF
few	TRBV5-5	TRBD2	TRBJ2-2	TGTGCCAGCAGAATAGCGGGGACGAACACCGGGGAGCTGTTTTTT	CASRIAGTNTGELFF
NA	TRBV6-5	TRBD2	TRBJ2-3	TGTGCCAGCAGTTACGGTCAGCGGGGGAGCACAGATACGCAGTATTTT	CASSYGQRGSTDTQYF
NA	TRBV29-1	TRBD1	TRBJ2-5	TGCAGCGTTCGGGACAGCCAAGAGACCCAGTACTTC	CSVRDSQETQYF
few	TRBV6-1	TRBD1	TRBJ2-7	TGTGCCAGCAGTGCGCTCCGGGACAGGCCGCGGGAGCAGTACTTC	CASSALRDRPREQYF
NA	TRBV18	TRBD1	TRBJ1-6	TGTGCCAGCTCACCGCTTGGAGACAGGGATGGGAATTCACCCCTCCACTTT	CASSPLGDRDGNSPLHF
NA	TRBV25-1	NA	TRBJ2-7	TGTGCCAGCAGTGCACTGAGCGAGCAGTACTTC	CASSALSEQYF
NA	TRBV5-1	TRBD1	TRBJ1-4	TGCGCCAGCAGACCCGGGACAGGGTTTAATGAAAAACTGTTTTTT	CASRPGTGFNEKLFF
NA	TRBV20-1	NA	TRBJ1-3	TGCAGTGGGCTCCGTGGAAACACCATATATTTT	CSGLRGNTIYF